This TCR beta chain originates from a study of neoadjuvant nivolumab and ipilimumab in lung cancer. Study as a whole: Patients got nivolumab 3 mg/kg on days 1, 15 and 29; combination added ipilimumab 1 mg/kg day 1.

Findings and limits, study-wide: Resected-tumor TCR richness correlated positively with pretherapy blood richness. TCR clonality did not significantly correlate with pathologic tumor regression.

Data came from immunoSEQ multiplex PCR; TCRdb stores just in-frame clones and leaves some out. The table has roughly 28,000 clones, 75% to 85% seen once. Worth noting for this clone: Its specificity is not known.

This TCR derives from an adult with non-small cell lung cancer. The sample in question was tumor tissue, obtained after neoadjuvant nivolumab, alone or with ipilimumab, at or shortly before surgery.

The CDR3 here is CASSMVGQLTETQYF. CDR3 bases: TGTGCCAGCAGCATGGTGGGTCAGTTAACAGAGACCCAGTACTTC. The chain employs TRBV5-8 and TRBJ2-5; D is unclear. Trimming took 4 bases from V and 4 from J, leaving 17 bases between them. The CDR3 totals 15 residues. Looked up from germline, CDR1 is SGHTS and CDR2 is YDEGEE.